One sample yielded the 25 T cell receptor beta chains listed below, sequenced in a study of shared clonotypes between healthy human individuals. Libraries were prepared by immunoSEQ multiplex PCR; TCRdb keeps only in-frame clonotypes and omits some of them. The table has approximately 710,000 clones, around 91% seen once. The sample taken for sequencing was memory CD8+ T cells from PBMCs. The sample's subset: CD45RO+ cells pooled with CCR7-negative TemRA cells. These receptors were collected from a man younger than 35 in good health. Some clones in this sample may be carry-over from other donors' samples.

V and J are TRBV28 and TRBJ2-7; maybe TRBD1 (6 bases). The germline CDR1 and CDR2 sequences are MDHEN and SYDVKM. The V and J ends lost 6 bases and 4 bases respectively, with 16 bases between them. This CDR3 is 14 amino acids long. As DNA, the CDR3 is TGTGCCAGCAGCAGCCGGGACAAGCTATACGAGCAGTACTTC. Encoded protein: CASSSRDKLYEQYF. The entire variable domain, with the rest obtained from reference TRBV28 and TRBJ2-7, is as follows: DVKVTQSSRYLVKRTGEKVFLECVQDMDHENMFWYRQDPGLGLRLIYFSYDVKMKEKGDIPEGYSVSREKKERFSLILESASTNQTSMYLCASSSRDKLYEQYFGPGTRLTVT.

A single count supports this clone. The chain uses TRBV6-5 and TRBJ2-1; 7 nucleotides match TRBD2. J lost 7 bases, V lost 2 bases, and 5 bases had no gene match. Germline V gene sequence: CDR1 MNHEY, CDR2 SVGAGI. The CDR3 has 14 amino acids. CDR3 coding DNA: TGTGCCAGCAGTTACGGGGAGGGTCCAAATGAGCAGTTCTTC. This gives the protein CASSYGEGPNEQFF.

The CDR3 nucleotides are TGTGCCAGCAGTTATACCAGGGACACAGATACGCAGTATTTT. This gives the protein CASSYTRDTDTQYF. The chain carries TRBV28 and TRBJ2-3; D perhaps matches TRBD1 (5 bases). Germline loops: CDR1 MDHEN, CDR2 SYDVKM. The V and J ends lost 4 bases and 2 bases respectively, with 10 bases between them. This CDR3 is built from 14 residues.

The table lists this clone with a count of one. The chain links TRBV19 to TRBJ2-2; no clear D gene. There are 16 residues in the CDR3. The V gene lost 5 bases and the J gene lost 2 bases, with 15 bases spanning the gap. Per germline, CDR1 LNHDA and CDR2 SQIVND (reference sequence). The CDR3 protein is CASSPLVTINTGELFF. In nucleotides, the CDR3 is TGTGCCAGTAGTCCCTTAGTGACAATAAACACCGGGGAGCTGTTTTTT.

The rearrangement joins TRBV5-1 to TRBJ2-1, with 9 bases fitting TRBD2. V trimming: 0 bases; J trimming: 4 bases; junction bases outside the gene matches: 11. CDR1 and CDR2 from the germline V gene are SGHRS and YFSETQ. There are 18 residues in the CDR3. The CDR3 DNA follows: TGCGCCAGCAGCTTGGAGGCTAGCGGGACCGTCTTTTACAATGAGCAGTTCTTC. Its translation is CASSLEASGTVFYNEQFF.

The chain combines TRBV9 with TRBJ2-3; the match to TRBD2 covers 10 bases. The CDR3 is 16 amino acids. Trimming took 4 bases from V and 3 from J; bases not matched to a gene: 8. Germline CDR1 SGDLS, CDR2 YYNGEE. The CDR3, as DNA: TGTGCCAGCAGCCAGGTGGCTAGCGGGAGTACAGATACGCAGTATTTT. Its translation: CASSQVASGSTDTQYF.

As for this clone: At the DNA level, this CDR3 is encoded by other sequences in the same sample as well. V and J are TRBV15 and TRBJ1-1; TRBD1 might be the D (5 bases). This CDR3 region has 15 residues. Looked up from germline, CDR1 is LNHNV and CDR2 is YYDKDF (reference sequence). V was shortened by 0 bases and J by 4 bases, with 12 bases between the two germline ends. The CDR3 sequence is CATSRDLGGATEAFF. The DNA of the CDR3 is TGTGCCACCAGCAGAGATCTGGGAGGGGCCACTGAAGCTTTCTTT.

The chain couples TRBV6-5 to TRBJ1-1, with D tentatively TRBD1 (5 bases). This CDR3 has 14 residues. Germline loops: CDR1 MNHEY, CDR2 SVGAGI. Trimming removed 2 bases from V and 1 base from J, with 8 bases in between. The CDR3 loop is CASSYTTANTEAFF. DNA for the CDR3: TGTGCCAGCAGTTACACGACAGCGAACACTGAAGCTTTCTTT.

In nucleotides, the CDR3 is TGTGCCAGCAGCACAGCCCCAGGGTTTCGGCTCTGCGAGCAGTACTTC. Protein sequence: CASSTAPGFRLCEQYF. This chain uses TRBV7-9 with TRBJ2-5; a weak D match, TRBD1 (5 bases). The end of the DNA is better explained by TRBJ2-7, so the J call may be wrong. Germline CDR1 is SEHNR and CDR2 is FQNEAQ (reference sequence). This CDR3 contains 16 residues.

V and J are TRBV2 and TRBJ1-4; 7 bases fit TRBD1. The CDR3 consists of 14 residues. V dropped 5 bases and J dropped 8; count of bases not matched to a gene: 8. The V gene's germline CDR1 is SNHLY and CDR2 FYNNEI. CDR3 sequence reads: CASSLTDRREKLFF. Here the CDR3 DNA reads TGTGCCAGCAGTTTAACGGACAGGAGAGAAAAACTGTTTTTT.

V and J are TRBV4-1 and TRBJ2-4; D gene ambiguous. CDR3 length: 19 amino acids. Trimming cost V 0 bases and J 5 bases, with 23 bases left between them. The V gene's germline CDR1 is MGHRA and CDR2 YSYEKL. CDR3 region: CASSQDDVGGVPSENIQYF. CDR3 DNA: TGCGCCAGCAGCCAAGATGACGTGGGTGGGGTTCCTTCGGAAAACATTCAGTACTTC.

V usage is TRBV28 and J usage is TRBJ2-7; tentatively, D is TRBD1 or TRBD2 (6 bases each). The CDR3 sequence is 14 residues long. Germline CDR1 MDHEN, CDR2 SYDVKM. Trimming removed 3 bases at V and 4 bases at J, with 13 bases between. Here the CDR3 DNA reads TGTGCCAGCAGTTTGTTGGGGGGCCGGTACGAGCAGTACTTC. This codes for CASSLLGGRYEQYF.

The chain is built from TRBV19 and TRBJ1-1; D not resolved. Trimming shortened V by 3 bases and J by 6 bases, and 11 bases separated the two germline ends. The CDR3 runs to 13 residues. The germline CDR1 and CDR2 sequences are LNHDA and SQIVND (reference sequence). The CDR3 reads CASSIVGGAEAFF. The CDR3 nucleotides are TGTGCCAGTAGTATTGTGGGTGGAGCTGAAGCTTTCTTT.

The V and J genes are TRBV10-3 and TRBJ2-7; no clear D. In germline, CDR1 is ENHRY, CDR2 SYGVKD. The CDR3 spans 13 residues. Trimming took off 7 bases at V and 2 bases at J, with 12 bases between the two ends. CDR3: CAINPLPTYEQYF. The CDR3 bases are TGTGCCATCAACCCCCTACCGACCTACGAGCAGTACTTC.

The rearrangement uses TRBV28 and TRBJ2-1; 7 nucleotides match TRBD2. Per the germline V gene, CDR1 is MDHEN and CDR2 is SYDVKM. V shed 3 bases and J 3 bases; nucleotides not matched to a gene: 5. CDR3 length: 15 residues. This CDR3 reads CASSLAGVFYNEQFF. CDR3 in DNA: TGTGCCAGCAGTTTGGCGGGAGTATTCTACAATGAGCAGTTCTTC.

V is TRBV27 and J is TRBJ2-7, with D unclear. The CDR3 contains 14 residues. The V gene's germline CDR1 is MNHEY and CDR2 SMNVEV (reference sequence). V was pared by 2 bases and J by 1 base, with 9 bases between. The CDR3 bases are TGTGCCAGCAGTTTAAACCCCGTGTCCTACGAGCAGTACTTC. Protein: CASSLNPVSYEQYF.

This chain links TRBV9 with TRBJ1-2; D is unresolved. CDR1 and CDR2 from the germline V gene are SGDLS and YYNGEE. The V end was cut by 0 bases, the J end by 0 bases, with 12 bases between. This CDR3 is 16 amino acids long. In DNA, the CDR3 is TGTGCCAGCAGCGTAGAAGTTACGGACTCTAACTATGGCTACACCTTC. Translating gives CASSVEVTDSNYGYTF.

V usage is TRBV7-9 and J usage is TRBJ2-2, with TRBD2 identical over 11 bases. Looked up from germline, CDR1 is SEHNR and CDR2 is FQNEAQ (reference sequence). This CDR3 has 16 amino acids. The trim removed 3 bases at V and 6 bases at J, leaving 6 bases unmatched. CDR3 DNA: TGTGCCAGCAGCTTTTTAGCGGGAGGGCCTGCCGGGGAGCTGTTTTTT. Protein product: CASSFLAGGPAGELFF.

This clone occurred once. The chain links TRBV2 to TRBJ2-1, with D possibly called TRBD1 or TRBD2 (5 bases each). V lost 7 bases and J lost 6, with 13 bases in between. The CDR3 sequence is 13 residues long. The V gene's germline CDR1 is SNHLY and CDR2 FYNNEI. The CDR3 DNA is TGTGCCAGCATCGGGGACGTATCCAATGAGCAGTTCTTC. Its translation: CASIGDVSNEQFF.

V gene TRBV19 combines with J gene TRBJ2-7; 8 nucleotides match TRBD2. Germline lookup yields CDR1 LNHDA and CDR2 SQIVND (reference sequence). V was clipped by 3 bases and J by 1 base; unmatched bases: 2. This CDR3 contains 14 residues. CDR3 loop: CASSMSGGSYEQYF. The CDR3 bases are TGTGCCAGTAGTATGTCGGGAGGGTCCTACGAGCAGTACTTC.

V and J are TRBV27 and TRBJ2-2; maybe TRBD1 (6 bases). Trimming took 5 bases from V and 4 from J, leaving 17 bases between them. In germline, CDR1 is MNHEY, CDR2 SMNVEV (reference sequence). The length of the CDR3 is 16 residues. The CDR3 spells CASSLPQGLGTGELFF. The DNA for the CDR3 is TGTGCCAGCAGTCTCCCACAGGGATTAGGCACCGGGGAGCTGTTTTTT.

The chain joins TRBV7-9 to TRBJ2-5; 8 bases match TRBD1. This CDR3 contains 14 residues. The V gene end was trimmed by 3 bases and the J gene end by 7 bases; junction bases not matched to a gene: 7. Germline V gene sequence: CDR1 SEHNR, CDR2 FQNEAQ (reference sequence). In DNA, the CDR3 is TGTGCCAGCAGCTTGGTAACAGGGGGTGCGACCCAGTACTTC. Amino acid sequence: CASSLVTGGATQYF. The full variable domain, in which reference TRBV7-9 and TRBJ2-5 provide the parts outside the CDR3, is DTGVSQNPRHKITKRGQNVTFRCDPISEHNRLYWYRQTLGQGPEFLTYFQNEAQLEKSRLLSDRFSAERPKGSFSTLEIQRTEQGDSAMYLCASSLVTGGATQYFGPGTRLLVL.

V gene TRBV7-6 combines with J gene TRBJ1-4, with 8 bases matching TRBD1. Germline V gene data show CDR1 as SGHVS and CDR2 as FNYEAQ. Unmatched junction bases numbered 25, after V lost 5 bases and J lost 8 bases. The CDR3 sequence is 20 residues long. The CDR3 loop is CASSLPKLNKTGADKEKLFF. CDR3 coding DNA: TGTGCCAGCAGCCTCCCAAAGCTAAACAAGACAGGGGCCGACAAAGAAAAACTGTTTTTT.

The J gene is TRBJ2-5, the V gene TRBV25-1; D perhaps matches TRBD1 (6 bases). The CDR3 is made up of 12 amino acids. The ends were cut back, 2 bases at V and 5 bases at J, with 6 bases in the middle. Germline CDR1 is MGHDK and CDR2 is SYGVNS. The CDR3 sequence is CASSEDRETQYF. The CDR3 DNA reads TGTGCCAGCAGTGAAGACAGGGAGACCCAGTACTTC.

The chain carries TRBV27 and TRBJ2-2; D remains ambiguous. The CDR3 length is 16 residues. Germline V gene lookup returns CDR1 MNHEY and CDR2 SMNVEV (reference sequence). Trimming pared 5 bases from V and 6 bases from J, leaving 19 bases between. For the CDR3, the DNA is TGTGCCAGCAGTCAGCACATAGGGCTCAAGTCCGGGGAGCTGTTTTTT. It translates to CASSQHIGLKSGELFF.